The source of this T cell receptor (beta chain) is a study of shared clonotypes between healthy human individuals. Germline V gives CDR1 GTSNPN, CDR2 SVGIG (reference sequence). Trimming took off 4 bases at V and 7 bases at J, with 10 bases between the two ends. This CDR3 spans 11 amino acids. CD45RO-negative cells were positively selected for CCR7, leaving out terminally differentiated effector memory CD45RA+ cells. Profiling relied on immunoSEQ multiplex PCR, and the TCRdb table lists in-frame clones only, not all of them. Of fewer than 800,000 clones in the sample, 92% are singletons; the top ten hold 24%. This clone was seen a few times.

This clonotype was sampled from a man aged 30-40 years in good health. The chain couples TRBV30 to TRBJ1-1, with D unclear. Sequencing was performed on naive CD8+ T cells sorted from blood. The CDR3: CAWIEGVEAFF. DNA for the CDR3: TGTGCCTGGATTGAGGGAGTTGAAGCTTTCTTT.